The T cell receptor beta chain under discussion was sequenced for a study of blood T cell repertoires in COVID-19. Background on the study: Sites across the United States, Italy and Spain contributed samples from acute and convalescent COVID-19.

The CDR3 runs to 15 residues. The V and J ends lost 8 bases and 2 bases respectively, with 17 bases between them. CDR1 and CDR2 from the germline V gene are SGHAT and FQNNGV. In the original analysis: Using reference gene primer amplification, nucleated cell counts were estimated. Assay used: immunoSEQ multiplex PCR; TCRdb lists only in-frame clones, some missing. V and J calls and clone size come straight from that table; D and trimming were deduced from the DNA. Found here are 200,000 to 250,000 clones, about 88% of them singletons; the top ten hold 2.7%. The chain carries TRBV11-2 and TRBJ2-3, with D perhaps matching TRBD2 (6 bases). The sample taken for sequencing was peripheral blood. The TCR comes from a woman aged 55-70 years with acute or convalescent COVID-19. The CDR3 loop is CASGGGSGFTDTQYF. In DNA form, the CDR3 reads TGTGCCAGCGGAGGAGGTAGCGGTTTCACAGATACGCAGTATTTT.